This T cell receptor (beta chain) was documented in a study of blood T cell repertoires in COVID-19. Only in-frame clones appear in the TCRdb table, and some are missing; sequencing was by immunoSEQ multiplex PCR. The data contain 200,000 to 300,000 clones, approximately 86% of them seen just once; the ten biggest clones take up nearly 2%. Per the germline V gene, CDR1 is MGHDK and CDR2 is SYGVNS. The V gene end was trimmed by 5 bases and the J gene end by 7 bases; junction bases not matched to a gene: 10. This CDR3 has 14 residues. This clonotype was sampled from a man aged 25-40 years with active or convalescent COVID-19. The source material was peripheral blood. The rearrangement links TRBV25-1 to TRBJ1-2, with TRBD1 identical over 7 bases. The CDR3 reads CASSSGTAVRGYTF. As DNA, the CDR3 is TGTGCCAGCAGTAGTGGGACAGCGGTTCGTGGCTACACCTTC.